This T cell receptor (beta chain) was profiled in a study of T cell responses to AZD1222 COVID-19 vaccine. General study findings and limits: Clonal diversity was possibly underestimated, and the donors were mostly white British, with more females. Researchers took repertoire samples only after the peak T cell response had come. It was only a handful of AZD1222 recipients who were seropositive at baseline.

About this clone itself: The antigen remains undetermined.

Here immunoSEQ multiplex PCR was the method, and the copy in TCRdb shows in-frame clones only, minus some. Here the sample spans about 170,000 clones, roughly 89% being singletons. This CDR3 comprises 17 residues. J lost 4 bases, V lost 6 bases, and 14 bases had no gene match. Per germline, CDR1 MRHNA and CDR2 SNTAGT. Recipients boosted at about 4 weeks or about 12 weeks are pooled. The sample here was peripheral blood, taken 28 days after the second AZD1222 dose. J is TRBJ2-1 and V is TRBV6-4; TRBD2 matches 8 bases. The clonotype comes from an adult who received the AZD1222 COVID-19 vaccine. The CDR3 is CASRTETSGPFYNEQFF. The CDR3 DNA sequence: TGTGCCAGCAGGACCGAAACTAGCGGCCCTTTTTACAATGAGCAGTTCTTC.